These T cell receptor beta chains were read from a single sample in a study of vaccination and CD4 T cells after COVID-19. No antigens are known for them. TCRdb itself ran the PCR reads through MiXCR, one entry per CDR3 protein. This sample has roughly 14,000 distinct CDR3 sequences, with approximately 61% found just once. Source material: CD4+ T cells from blood, cultured in vitro. These receptors all stem from a human donor who had recovered from COVID-19. CDR3s include the opening cysteine and the closing phenylalanine or tryptophan. The D gene is left open where the match is weak. Where a row states a size, it is once, few, many or the class of an expanded clone; other rows omit it.

d_gene: TRBD1
j_gene: TRBJ2-5
v_gene: TRBV7-9
abundance: .
CDR3nt: TGTGCCAGCAGCTCAGGCGGGCGGCAGGGGGCTTTCGAGACCCAGTACTTC
CDR3aa: CASSSGGRQGAFETQYF

d_gene: .
j_gene: TRBJ2-3
v_gene: TRBV11-2
abundance: .
CDR3nt: TGTGCCAGCAGCTTAGAGTCTTTCTCCCTATTAGCGGGCACAGATACGCAGTATTTT
CDR3aa: CASSLESFSLLAGTDTQYF

d_gene: TRBD1
j_gene: TRBJ1-2
v_gene: TRBV15
abundance: .
CDR3nt: TGTGCCACCAGCAGAGATGGGCAGGGGGCCCCCTATGGCTACACCTTC
CDR3aa: CATSRDGQGAPYGYTF

d_gene: TRBD1
j_gene: TRBJ2-1
v_gene: TRBV7-9
abundance: .
CDR3nt: TGTGCCAGCAGCCGGACAGGGGGCTACTACAATGAGCAGTTCTTC
CDR3aa: CASSRTGGYYNEQFF

d_gene: .
j_gene: TRBJ1-1
v_gene: TRBV19
abundance: .
CDR3nt: TGTGCCAGTAGTGTAACAGCGAACACTGAAGCTTTCTTT
CDR3aa: CASSVTANTEAFF

d_gene: .
j_gene: TRBJ2-2
v_gene: TRBV27
abundance: .
CDR3nt: TGTGCCAGCACCATGGGGGATAGGTACACCGGGGAGCTGTTTTTT
CDR3aa: CASTMGDRYTGELFF

d_gene: .
j_gene: TRBJ2-3
v_gene: TRBV19
abundance: .
CDR3nt: TGTGCCAGTAGTCCTCCGGGCGCGTTGGATACGCAGTATTTT
CDR3aa: CASSPPGALDTQYF

d_gene: .
j_gene: TRBJ1-1
v_gene: TRBV11-3
abundance: .
CDR3nt: TGTGCCAGCAGTCAAAGGCGGCAGTTGAACACTGAAGCTTTCTTT
CDR3aa: CASSQRRQLNTEAFF

d_gene: .
j_gene: TRBJ1-4
v_gene: TRBV20-1
abundance: .
CDR3nt: TGCAGTGCTAGAAGGGGTAATGAAAAACTGTTTTTT
CDR3aa: CSARRGNEKLFF

d_gene: TRBD2
j_gene: TRBJ2-5
v_gene: TRBV4-1
abundance: once
CDR3nt: TGCGCCAGCAGCCAAGATTTCAGCGGGAGGGGGGAGACCCAGTACTTC
CDR3aa: CASSQDFSGRGETQYF

d_gene: .
j_gene: TRBJ1-6
v_gene: TRBV7-2
abundance: few
CDR3nt: TGTGCCAGCAGTCGGGACTTCGTACGGGATTCACCCCTCCACTTT
CDR3aa: CASSRDFVRDSPLHF

d_gene: .
j_gene: TRBJ1-4
v_gene: TRBV27
abundance: .
CDR3nt: TGTGCCAGCAGTCTGGGGGGGGCGAGGGAAAAACTGTTTTTT
CDR3aa: CASSLGGAREKLFF

d_gene: TRBD1
j_gene: TRBJ1-5
v_gene: TRBV6-4
abundance: few
CDR3nt: TGTGCCAGCAGTAGAGGGACAGGGGCCAATAGCAATCAGCCCCAGCATTTT
CDR3aa: CASSRGTGANSNQPQHF

d_gene: TRBD1
j_gene: TRBJ1-2
v_gene: TRBV4-1
abundance: .
CDR3nt: TGCGCCAGCAGCCAAAGCGGGATAGACAGGGGGGGCGGCTACACCTTC
CDR3aa: CASSQSGIDRGGGYTF

d_gene: TRBD1
j_gene: TRBJ2-5
v_gene: TRBV12-3/TRBV12-4
abundance: .
CDR3nt: TGTGCCAGCAGTCTTGGGACAGGGGGCTCCTGGGAGACCCAGTACTTC
CDR3aa: CASSLGTGGSWETQYF

d_gene: .
j_gene: TRBJ2-3
v_gene: TRBV9
abundance: .
CDR3nt: TGTGCCAGCAGCGTAGGTGATCTCACAGATACGCAGTATTTT
CDR3aa: CASSVGDLTDTQYF

d_gene: TRBD2
j_gene: TRBJ2-2
v_gene: TRBV7-2
abundance: .
CDR3nt: TGTGCCAGCAGCCAAATAGCGGGGGGGCTCACCGGGGAGCTGTTTTTT
CDR3aa: CASSQIAGGLTGELFF

d_gene: TRBD1
j_gene: TRBJ1-5
v_gene: TRBV6-2/TRBV6-3
abundance: .
CDR3nt: TGTGCCAGCAGTTACGAATGGGGAACGGCAGGGGGCTTGAGCAATCAGCCCCAGCATTTT
CDR3aa: CASSYEWGTAGGLSNQPQHF

d_gene: TRBD1
j_gene: TRBJ1-4
v_gene: TRBV19
abundance: .
CDR3nt: TGTGCCAGTAGAACCACAGGGGGCTCTAATGAAAAACTGTTTTTT
CDR3aa: CASRTTGGSNEKLFF

d_gene: .
j_gene: TRBJ2-3
v_gene: TRBV20-1
abundance: .
CDR3nt: TGCAGTGCCTGGGGGGACTCAGTCTTAACTAGCACAGATACGCAGTATTTT
CDR3aa: CSAWGDSVLTSTDTQYF

d_gene: .
j_gene: TRBJ1-5
v_gene: TRBV15
abundance: .
CDR3nt: TGTGCCACCAGCCCGAATCCTACTAGGGGGCCCCAGCATTTT
CDR3aa: CATSPNPTRGPQHF

d_gene: TRBD1
j_gene: TRBJ1-5
v_gene: TRBV19
abundance: .
CDR3nt: TGTGCCAGTAGTCCGGGACAGGCGACCGTTTTACTGTCCCAGCATTTT
CDR3aa: CASSPGQATVLLSQHF

d_gene: .
j_gene: TRBJ2-7
v_gene: TRBV20-1
abundance: .
CDR3nt: TGCAGTGCTAGATCCCGACGGGTGGGCTACGAGCAGTACTTC
CDR3aa: CSARSRRVGYEQYF

d_gene: TRBD1
j_gene: TRBJ1-2
v_gene: TRBV6-1
abundance: .
CDR3nt: TGTGCCAGCAAAGACAGGGGACGTGGCTACACCTTC
CDR3aa: CASKDRGRGYTF

d_gene: .
j_gene: TRBJ1-5
v_gene: TRBV2
abundance: .
CDR3nt: TGTGCCAGCGGGGTGAAGGGGACTCAGCCCCAGCATTTT
CDR3aa: CASGVKGTQPQHF

d_gene: TRBD2
j_gene: TRBJ2-1
v_gene: TRBV20-1
abundance: .
CDR3nt: TGCAGTGCTAGTCGACTAGCGGGGTCCTACAATGAGCAGTTCTTC
CDR3aa: CSASRLAGSYNEQFF

d_gene: TRBD2
j_gene: TRBJ2-3
v_gene: TRBV7-9
abundance: few
CDR3nt: TGTGCCAGCAGCTTGGGGGCCGGGACTAGCGGGGGGGCAGATACGCAGTATTTT
CDR3aa: CASSLGAGTSGGADTQYF

d_gene: .
j_gene: TRBJ2-7
v_gene: TRBV7-9
abundance: .
CDR3nt: TGTGCCAGCGTAAAGACAACCCGCGACGAGCAGTACTTC
CDR3aa: CASVKTTRDEQYF

d_gene: .
j_gene: TRBJ1-4
v_gene: TRBV15
abundance: .
CDR3nt: TGTGCCACCAGCAGGGACAGTACCTCGGGCCTGTTTTTT
CDR3aa: CATSRDSTSGLFF

d_gene: .
j_gene: TRBJ2-5
v_gene: TRBV20-1
abundance: .
CDR3nt: TGCAGTGCTATCTACAGGGAAGAGACCCAGTACTTC
CDR3aa: CSAIYREETQYF

d_gene: .
j_gene: TRBJ1-2
v_gene: TRBV19
abundance: .
CDR3nt: TGTGCCAGTAGTAGGAGTCCGGGAAACTTTGGCTACACCTTC
CDR3aa: CASSRSPGNFGYTF

d_gene: .
j_gene: TRBJ2-1
v_gene: TRBV6-1
abundance: .
CDR3nt: TGTGCCAGCAGTGAAGCCAGGAGGAACAATGAGCAGTTCTTC
CDR3aa: CASSEARRNNEQFF

d_gene: .
j_gene: TRBJ1-2
v_gene: TRBV11-2
abundance: .
CDR3nt: TGTGCCAGCAGCGCCGGGCAGGGCGGCTACTATGGCTACACCTTC
CDR3aa: CASSAGQGGYYGYTF

d_gene: .
j_gene: TRBJ1-6
v_gene: TRBV2
abundance: .
CDR3nt: TGTGCCAGCAGCGAAGGGAGGGGATACAATTCACCCCTCCACTTT
CDR3aa: CASSEGRGYNSPLHF

d_gene: .
j_gene: TRBJ2-5
v_gene: TRBV28
abundance: .
CDR3nt: TGTGCCAGCAGTTTATGGGGGGGGCAAAGGACCCAGTACTTC
CDR3aa: CASSLWGGQRTQYF